Each of the 9 T cell receptor beta chains below was sequenced from the same sample in a study of CD8+CD57+ T cells in acquired aplastic anemia. Patients chosen for sequencing had shown CD8+CD57+ cell expansion by flow cytometry. Profiling of TCR beta VDJ combinations and CDR3 sequences used genomic DNA as template. TCRdb re-called the reads through MiXCR, storing one row per CDR3 protein. The table lists 150,000 or so distinct CDR3 sequences, around half of them singletons. The sequencing sample was made of sorted CD4+, CD8+, or CD8+CD57+ T cells (not recorded which) from PBMCs. All receptors derive from a human donor with aplastic anemia.

This chain connects TRBV5-1 to TRBJ1-2; TRBD1 might be the D (5 bases). The V end lost 3 bases, the J end lost 7 bases, and 13 bases lay between the germline ends. CDR3 length equals 13 residues. Per germline, CDR1 SGHRS and CDR2 YFSETQ. The CDR3: CASSSSPGGGYTF. The CDR3 DNA is TGCGCCAGCAGCTCCTCGCCGGGGGGTGGCTACACCTTC. Full variable domain (outside the CDR3, taken from reference TRBV5-1 and TRBJ1-2): KAGVTQTPRYLIKTRGQQVTLSCSPISGHRSVSWYQQTPGQGLQFLFEYFSETQRNKGNFPGRFSGRQFSNSRSEMNVSTLELGDSALYLCASSSSPGGGYTFGSGTRLTVV.

The chain has TRBV10-2 and TRBJ2-2; D not certain. CDR3 length: 12 residues. The ends were cut back, 7 bases at V and 5 bases at J, with 8 bases in the middle. Germline assignment: CDR1 WSHSY and CDR2 SAAADI. CDR3 in DNA: TGCGCCAGCAATGGCTTTACCGGGGAGCTGTTTTTT. Translation gives CASNGFTGELFF.

The rearrangement links TRBV5-5 to TRBJ2-7, with a weak D call TRBD1 (5 bases). The CDR3 contains 15 residues. The V end was cut by 4 bases, the J end by 1 base, with 15 bases between. Germline V gene data show CDR1 as SGHKS and CDR2 as YYEKEE (reference sequence). The CDR3 coding sequence is TGTGCCAGCAGCCTACGCTCGACAGCGTCCTACGAGCAGTACTTC. Encoded protein: CASSLRSTASYEQYF. The full variable domain, rest sourced from reference TRBV5-5 and TRBJ2-7, is DAGVTQSPTHLIKTRGQQVTLRCSPISGHKSVSWYQQVLGQGPQFIFQYYEKEERGRGNFPDRFSARQFPNYSSELNVNALLLGDSALYLCASSLRSTASYEQYFGPGTRLTVT.

The J gene is TRBJ1-2, the V gene TRBV2, with D maybe TRBD1 (5 bases). Germline V CDR1 and CDR2: SNHLY, FYNNEI. The CDR3 totals 16 residues. Between the trimmed V and J ends, which lost 7 bases and 8 bases, there was a span of 26 bases. CDR3 nucleotides: TGTGCCAGCATGGGGCGCGGACTCCAGGGTGTTAACGGCTACACCTTC. Translating gives CASMGRGLQGVNGYTF.

This clonotype is a singleton in its sample. The chain links TRBV6-1 to TRBJ1-6; 7 bases match TRBD1. There are 15 residues in the CDR3. With 6 bases clipped from V and 9 bases from J, the junction kept 11 bases outside the gene matches. Germline values: CDR1 MNHNS, CDR2 SASEGT. The DNA of the CDR3 is TGTGCCAGCAGCCAAGGACAGGTGAGGGGTTCACCCCTCCACTTT. Translated: CASSQGQVRGSPLHF.

J is TRBJ2-1 and V is TRBV19, with a tentative D call TRBD1 (5 bases). CDR3 size: 14 residues. V was cut by 3 bases and J by 9 bases, with 15 bases left in between. Germline CDR1 and CDR2: LNHDA and SQIVND (reference sequence). CDR3 residues: CASSMNPGYTEQFF. Written as DNA, the CDR3 is TGTGCCAGTAGTATGAATCCAGGGTATACTGAGCAGTTCTTC.

In this sample, this clonotype turned up once. CDR3 DNA: TGTGCCAGCAGCCGGCGGGATACGAACACCGGGGAGCTGTTTTTT. This sequence encodes CASSRRDTNTGELFF. The V and J genes are TRBV7-8 and TRBJ2-2, with a weak D call TRBD2 (6 bases). Per germline, CDR1 SGHVS and CDR2 FQNEAQ. This CDR3 comprises 15 residues. Trimming cost V 5 bases and J 0 bases, with 10 bases left between them.

The table lists this clonotype with a few counts. This chain connects TRBV19 to TRBJ1-1; 7 bases match TRBD1. The CDR3 length is 15 residues. The junction had 10 bases not matched to a gene; V was cut back by 5 bases and J by 4 bases. Germline values: CDR1 LNHDA, CDR2 SQIVND (reference sequence). This CDR3 reads CASSSLDRRGTEAFF. In DNA, the CDR3 is TGTGCCAGTAGTTCGCTGGACAGGAGGGGCACTGAAGCTTTCTTT.

Ten or more counts support this clonotype. The chain has TRBV5-1 and TRBJ2-1, with 11 bases matching TRBD2. The V and J ends lost 5 bases and 4 bases, in that order; junction bases with no gene match: 5. Germline V gene sequence: CDR1 SGHRS, CDR2 YFSETQ. The CDR3 length is 15 residues. CDR3 sequence (DNA): TGCGCCAGCAGTTTGACTAGCGGGATTTACAATGAGCAGTTCTTC. Amino acid sequence: CASSLTSGIYNEQFF.